This T cell receptor (beta chain) was observed in a study of T cell changes during pregnancy in multiple sclerosis. The CDR3 is made up of 14 amino acids. V dropped 4 bases and J dropped 6; count of bases not matched to a gene: 5. Germline values: CDR1 SGHRS, CDR2 YFSETQ. Sequenced by immunoSEQ multiplex PCR; TCRdb stores in-frame clones only, minus some. Among 75,000 to 95,000 clones, approximately 92% were seen once, and the ten largest hold approximately 2.2%. This clone was found a few times. The chain couples TRBV5-1 to TRBJ2-2, with 8 bases fitting TRBD2. The starting material was peripheral blood, obtained after pregnancy. This sequence was found in a female donor with multiple sclerosis, enrolled in a pregnancy study. The CDR3 loop is CASSPTSVAGELFF. For the CDR3, the DNA is TGCGCCAGCAGCCCGACTAGCGTCGCCGGGGAGCTGTTTTTT.